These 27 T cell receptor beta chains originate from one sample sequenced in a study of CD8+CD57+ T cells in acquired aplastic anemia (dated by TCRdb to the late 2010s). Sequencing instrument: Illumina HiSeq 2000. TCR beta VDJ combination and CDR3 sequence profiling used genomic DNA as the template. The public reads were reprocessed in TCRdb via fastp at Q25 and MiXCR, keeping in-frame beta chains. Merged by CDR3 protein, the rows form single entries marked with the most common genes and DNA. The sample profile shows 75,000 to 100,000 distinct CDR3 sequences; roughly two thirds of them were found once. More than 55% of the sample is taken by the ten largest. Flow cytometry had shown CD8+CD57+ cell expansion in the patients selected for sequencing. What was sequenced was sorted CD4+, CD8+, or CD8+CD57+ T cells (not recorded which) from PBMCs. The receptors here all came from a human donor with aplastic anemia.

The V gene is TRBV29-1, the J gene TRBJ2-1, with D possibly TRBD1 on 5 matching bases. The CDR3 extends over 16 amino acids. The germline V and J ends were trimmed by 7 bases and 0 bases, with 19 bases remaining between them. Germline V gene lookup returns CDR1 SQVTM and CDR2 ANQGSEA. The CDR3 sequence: CSAQKGFGSSYNEQFF. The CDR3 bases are TGCAGCGCCCAGAAGGGGTTCGGTAGCTCCTACAATGAGCAGTTCTTC.

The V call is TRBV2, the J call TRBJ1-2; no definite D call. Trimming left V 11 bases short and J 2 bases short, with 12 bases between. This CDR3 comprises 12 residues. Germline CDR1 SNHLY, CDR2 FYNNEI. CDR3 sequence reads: CASTDGNYGYTF. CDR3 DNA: TGTGCCTCCACGGACGGAAACTATGGCTACACCTTC.

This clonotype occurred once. CDR3 sequence: CASSTRDSRDTQYF. The DNA of the CDR3 is TGTGCCAGTAGTACCCGGGACTCTAGAGATACGCAGTATTTT. The chain links TRBV19 to TRBJ2-3; weak D call: TRBD2 (6 bases). CDR1 is LNHDA and CDR2 is SQIVND in the germline V gene (reference sequence). Trimming left V 4 bases short and J 5 bases short, with 13 bases between. CDR3 length: 14 amino acids.

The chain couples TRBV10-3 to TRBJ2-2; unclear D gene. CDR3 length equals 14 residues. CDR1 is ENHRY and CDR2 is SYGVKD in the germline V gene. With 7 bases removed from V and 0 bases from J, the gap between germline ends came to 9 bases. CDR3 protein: CAINGEANTGELFF. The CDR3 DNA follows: TGTGCCATCAATGGGGAAGCGAACACCGGGGAGCTGTTTTTT.

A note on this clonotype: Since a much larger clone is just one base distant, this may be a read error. CDR3 sequence (DNA): TGTGCCTGGAGTAGGGTGATCGGTGAGCAGTTCTTC. The encoded protein is CAWSRVIGEQFF. V and J are TRBV30 and TRBJ2-1; D ambiguous. The CDR3 has 12 residues. V was pared by 2 bases and J by 9 bases, with 11 bases between. Germline V lookup: CDR1 GTSNPN, CDR2 SVGIG (reference sequence).

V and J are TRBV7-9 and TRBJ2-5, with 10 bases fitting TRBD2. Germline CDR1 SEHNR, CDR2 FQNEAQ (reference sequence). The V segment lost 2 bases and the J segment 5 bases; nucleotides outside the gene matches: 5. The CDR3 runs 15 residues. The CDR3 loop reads CASSLLAGAGETQYF. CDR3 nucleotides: TGTGCCAGCAGCTTACTAGCGGGAGCAGGGGAGACCCAGTACTTC.

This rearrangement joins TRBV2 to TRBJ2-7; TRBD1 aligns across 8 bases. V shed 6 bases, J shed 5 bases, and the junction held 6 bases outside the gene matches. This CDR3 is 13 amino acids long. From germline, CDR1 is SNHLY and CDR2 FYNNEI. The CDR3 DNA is TGTGCCAGCAGAGGGCAGGGGGCTGACGAGCAGTACTTC. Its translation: CASRGQGADEQYF.

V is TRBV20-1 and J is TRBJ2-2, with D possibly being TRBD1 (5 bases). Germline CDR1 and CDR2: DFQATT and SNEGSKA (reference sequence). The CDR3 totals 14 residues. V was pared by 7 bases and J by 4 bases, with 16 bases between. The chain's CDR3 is CSVRGTVVTGELFF. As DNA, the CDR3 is TGCAGTGTTAGGGGAACAGTGGTCACCGGGGAGCTGTTTTTT.

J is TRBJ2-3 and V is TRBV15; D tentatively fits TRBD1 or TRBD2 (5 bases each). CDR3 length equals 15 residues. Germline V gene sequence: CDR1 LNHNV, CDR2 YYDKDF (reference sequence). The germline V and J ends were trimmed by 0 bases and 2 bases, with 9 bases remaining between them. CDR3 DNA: TGTGCCACCAGCAGAGACGGGACCCTCACAGATACGCAGTATTTT. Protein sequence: CATSRDGTLTDTQYF.

DNA for the CDR3: TGTGCCACCAGCAGAGATAACAGGGGGCGCGGGCAGTACTTC. Its translation is CATSRDNRGRGQYF. The chain recombines TRBV15 with TRBJ2-7; 9 bases fit TRBD1. The ends lost 0 bases at V and 9 bases at J; junction bases unmatched: 6. The CDR3 loop spans 14 amino acids. Germline CDR1 and CDR2: LNHNV and YYDKDF (reference sequence).

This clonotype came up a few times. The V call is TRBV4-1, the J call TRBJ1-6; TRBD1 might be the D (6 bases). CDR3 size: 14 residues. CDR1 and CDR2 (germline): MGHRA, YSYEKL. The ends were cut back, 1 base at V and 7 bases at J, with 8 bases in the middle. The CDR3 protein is CASSQATGNSPLHF. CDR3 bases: TGCGCCAGCAGCCAAGCAACAGGGAATTCACCCCTCCACTTT.

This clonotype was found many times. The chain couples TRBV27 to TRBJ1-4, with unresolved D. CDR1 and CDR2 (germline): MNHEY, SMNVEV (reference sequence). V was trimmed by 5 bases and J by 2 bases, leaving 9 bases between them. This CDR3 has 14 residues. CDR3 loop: CASSPTGTNEKLFF. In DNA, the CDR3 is TGTGCCAGCAGTCCAACGGGGACTAATGAAAAACTGTTTTTT. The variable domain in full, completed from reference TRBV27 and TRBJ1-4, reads EAQVTQNPRYLITVTGKKLTVTCSQNMNHEYMSWYRQDPGLGLRQIYYSMNVEVTDKGDVPEGYKVSRKEKRNFPLILESPSPNQTSLYFCASSPTGTNEKLFFGSGTQLSVL.

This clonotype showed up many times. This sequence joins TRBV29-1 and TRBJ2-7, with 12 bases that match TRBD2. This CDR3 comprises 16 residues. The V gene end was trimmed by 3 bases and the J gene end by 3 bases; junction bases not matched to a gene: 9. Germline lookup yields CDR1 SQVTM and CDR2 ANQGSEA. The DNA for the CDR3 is TGCAGCGTTGAGGTGTCTAGCGGGGGGGTGGTCTACGAGCAGTACTTC. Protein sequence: CSVEVSSGGVVYEQYF.

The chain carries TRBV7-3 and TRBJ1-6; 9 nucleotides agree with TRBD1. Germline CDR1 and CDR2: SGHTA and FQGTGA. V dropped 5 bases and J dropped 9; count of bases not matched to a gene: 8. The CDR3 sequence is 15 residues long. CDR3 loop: CASSPGTGSGSPLHF. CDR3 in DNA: TGTGCCAGCAGCCCCGGGACAGGGTCCGGTTCACCCCTCCACTTT.

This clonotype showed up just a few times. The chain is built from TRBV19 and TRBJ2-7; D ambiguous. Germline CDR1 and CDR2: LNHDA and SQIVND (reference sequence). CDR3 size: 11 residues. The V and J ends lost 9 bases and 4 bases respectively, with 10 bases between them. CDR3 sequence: CASSGQYEQYF. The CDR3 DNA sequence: TGTGCCAGCAGTGGGCAGTACGAGCAGTACTTC. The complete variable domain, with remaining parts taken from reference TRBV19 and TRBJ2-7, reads DGGITQSPKYLFRKEGQNVTLSCEQNLNHDAMYWYRQDPGQGLRLIYYSQIVNDFQKGDIAEGYSVSREKKESFPLTVTSAQKNPTAFYLCASSGQYEQYFGPGTRLTVT.

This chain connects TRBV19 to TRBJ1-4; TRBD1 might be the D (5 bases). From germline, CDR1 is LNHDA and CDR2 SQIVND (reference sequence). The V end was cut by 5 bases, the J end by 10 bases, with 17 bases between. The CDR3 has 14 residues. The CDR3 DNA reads TGTGCCAGTAGTGGGGCAGGGCCAATTCCAAAACTGTTTTTT. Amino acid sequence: CASSGAGPIPKLFF.

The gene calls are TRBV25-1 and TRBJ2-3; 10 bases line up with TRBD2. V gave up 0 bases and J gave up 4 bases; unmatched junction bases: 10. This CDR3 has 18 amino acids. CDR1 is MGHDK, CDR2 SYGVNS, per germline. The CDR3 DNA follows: TGTGCCAGCAGTGAATATGGAGTAGCGGGAGGTGTAGCAGATACGCAGTATTTT. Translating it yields CASSEYGVAGGVADTQYF.

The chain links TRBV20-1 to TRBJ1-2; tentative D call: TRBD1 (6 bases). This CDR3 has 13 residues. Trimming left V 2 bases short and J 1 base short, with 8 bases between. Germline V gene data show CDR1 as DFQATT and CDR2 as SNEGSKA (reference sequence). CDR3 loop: CSARPDSNYGYTF. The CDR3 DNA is TGCAGTGCTAGACCGGACAGTAACTATGGCTACACCTTC.

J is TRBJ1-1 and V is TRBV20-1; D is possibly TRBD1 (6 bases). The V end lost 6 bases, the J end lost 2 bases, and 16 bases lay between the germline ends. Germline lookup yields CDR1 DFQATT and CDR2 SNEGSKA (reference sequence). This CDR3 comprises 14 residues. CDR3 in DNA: TGCAGTGCCACCCGTGAAGGGGGTAACACTGAAGCTTTCTTT. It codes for CSATREGGNTEAFF.

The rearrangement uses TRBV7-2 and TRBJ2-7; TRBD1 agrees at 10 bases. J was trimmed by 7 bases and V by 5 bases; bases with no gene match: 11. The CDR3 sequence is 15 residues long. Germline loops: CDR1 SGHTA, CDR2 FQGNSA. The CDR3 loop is CASSPSGTGAREQYF. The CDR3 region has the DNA TGTGCCAGCAGCCCTTCGGGGACAGGGGCACGGGAGCAGTACTTC.

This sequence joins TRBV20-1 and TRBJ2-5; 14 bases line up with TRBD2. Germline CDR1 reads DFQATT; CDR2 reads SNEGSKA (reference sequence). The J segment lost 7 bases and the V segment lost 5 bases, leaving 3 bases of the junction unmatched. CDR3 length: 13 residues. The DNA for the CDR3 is TGCAGTGCTCGCGGACTAGCGGGGGGGACCCAGTACTTC. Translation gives CSARGLAGGTQYF.

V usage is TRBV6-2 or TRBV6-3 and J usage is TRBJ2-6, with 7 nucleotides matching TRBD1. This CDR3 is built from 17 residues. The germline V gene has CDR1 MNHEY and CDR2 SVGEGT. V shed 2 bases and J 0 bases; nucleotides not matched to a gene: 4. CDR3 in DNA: TGTGCCAGCAGTTACATGGGACAGCTCTCTGGGGCCAACGTCCTGACTTTC. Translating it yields CASSYMGQLSGANVLTF.

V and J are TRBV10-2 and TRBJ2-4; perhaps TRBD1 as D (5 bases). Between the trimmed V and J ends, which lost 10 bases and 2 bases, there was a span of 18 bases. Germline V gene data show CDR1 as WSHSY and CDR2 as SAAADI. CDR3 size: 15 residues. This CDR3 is CATLLQGASKNIQYF. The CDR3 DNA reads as TGCGCCACCCTACTTCAGGGTGCTTCCAAAAACATTCAGTACTTC.

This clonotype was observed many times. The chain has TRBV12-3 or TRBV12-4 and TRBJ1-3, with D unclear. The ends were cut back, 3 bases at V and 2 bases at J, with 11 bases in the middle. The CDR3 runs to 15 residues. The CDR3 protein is CASSFRALAGNTIYF. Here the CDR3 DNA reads TGTGCCAGCAGTTTTCGGGCGTTAGCTGGAAACACCATATATTTT.

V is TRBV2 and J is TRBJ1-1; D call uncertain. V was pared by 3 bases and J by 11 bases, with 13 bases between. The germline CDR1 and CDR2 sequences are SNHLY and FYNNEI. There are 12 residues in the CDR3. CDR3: CASSDILRRAFF. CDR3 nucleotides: TGTGCCAGCAGTGATATTTTGAGGCGGGCTTTCTTT.

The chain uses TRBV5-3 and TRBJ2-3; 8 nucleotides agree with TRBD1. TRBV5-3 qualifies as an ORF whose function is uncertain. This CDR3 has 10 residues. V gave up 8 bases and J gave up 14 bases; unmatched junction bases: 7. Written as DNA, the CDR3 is TGTGCCAGCCATACAGGGGGGAGGTATTTT. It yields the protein CASHTGGRYF.

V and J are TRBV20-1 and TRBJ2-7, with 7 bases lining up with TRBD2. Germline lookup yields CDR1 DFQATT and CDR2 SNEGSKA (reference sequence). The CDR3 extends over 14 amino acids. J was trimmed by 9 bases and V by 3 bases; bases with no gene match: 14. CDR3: CSARPTSGGGGQYF. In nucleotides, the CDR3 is TGCAGTGCTAGGCCGACTAGTGGGGGGGGAGGGCAGTACTTC.